These T cell receptor beta chains were read from a single sample in a study of blood T cell repertoires in COVID-19. Using immunoSEQ multiplex PCR, the repertoire was profiled, and TCRdb retains in-frame clones only, with some absent. Altogether 190,000 or so clones are present, approximately 84% being singletons, with the ten largest covering around 7%. The sample consisted of PBMCs or T cells enriched from blood (not recorded which). All receptors come from a man in his forties who had recovered from COVID-19. Each CDR3 is given with its conserved first and last residue. The order of the fields is D gene, J gene, V gene, clone size, CDR3 DNA, CDR3 protein. The D gene is left open where the match is weak. Rows give clone size only sometimes, using once, few, many, or a class for an expanded clone.

TRBD1 TRBJ2-2 TRBV6-6 NA TGTGCCAGCAGTTACTCCAGGGGGCCCGGGGAGCTGTTTTTT CASSYSRGPGELFF
NA TRBJ2-7 TRBV5-1 NA TGCGCCAGCAGTTCTATCTACGAGCAGTACTTC CASSSIYEQYF
NA TRBJ1-2 TRBV11-2 few TGTGCCAGCAGCTTAGTTCGTAGCGGCTATGGCTACACCTTC CASSLVRSGYGYTF
NA TRBJ2-2 TRBV4-1 NA TGCGCCAGCAGCTCCCTATACACCGGGGAGCTGTTTTTT CASSSLYTGELFF
NA TRBJ2-5 TRBV5-6 NA TGTGCCAGCAGCCCTTGGGGGCTGGAAGAGACCCAGTACTTC CASSPWGLEETQYF
NA TRBJ2-7 TRBV10-3 NA TGTGCCACTACGATGGGGGGGCACTACGAGCAGTACTTC CATTMGGHYEQYF
NA TRBJ1-5 TRBV2 once TGTGCCAGCAGGGGACTGGGAGATCAGCCCCAGCATTTT CASRGLGDQPQHF
NA TRBJ1-4 TRBV3-1/TRBV3-2 NA TGTGCCAGCAGCCCCAGGACGAGGGACTTGGGTGGAAAACTGTTTTTT CASSPRTRDLGGKLFF
NA TRBJ1-6 TRBV3-1/TRBV3-2 NA TGTGCCAGCAGCCAAGATCAAGCCAAGTATAATTCACCCCTCCACTTT CASSQDQAKYNSPLHF
TRBD1 TRBJ2-7 TRBV10-3 NA TGTGCCATCAGTGGGGACAGGGTGGCCCACGAGCAGTACTTC CAISGDRVAHEQYF
NA TRBJ1-5 TRBV4-1 NA TGCGCCAGCAGCCAAGATGAAGCAGGGATACAGCCCCAGCATTTT CASSQDEAGIQPQHF
TRBD1 TRBJ2-1 TRBV5-1 NA TGCGCCAGCAGCTCGACTACGGGGACAGGGGGTGACAATGAGCAGTTCTTC CASSSTTGTGGDNEQFF
NA TRBJ1-1 TRBV7-3 many TGTGCCAGCAGCTTACTAGGAGGGGTGGACACTGAAGCTTTCTTT CASSLLGGVDTEAFF
NA TRBJ2-1 TRBV11-2 NA TGTGCCAGCAGCTTTAGCGAGAACAATGAGCAGTTCTTC CASSFSENNEQFF
TRBD1 TRBJ1-1 TRBV10-3 NA TGTGCCATAGGAGCGGGACAGGTGAACACTGAAGCTTTCTTT CAIGAGQVNTEAFF
NA TRBJ1-6 TRBV10-3 once TGTGCCATCAGTAGGACGGACAGTTATAATTCACCCCTCCACTTT CAISRTDSYNSPLHF
TRBD1 TRBJ1-5 TRBV30 NA TGTGCCTGGAGTCCACCGACAGGGGCGAGGGGGAATCAGCCCCAGCATTTT CAWSPPTGARGNQPQHF
TRBD2 TRBJ2-5 TRBV10-2 NA TGCGCCAGCAGCCCTAACCCGACTAGCGGACGGAAAGAGACCCAGTACTTC CASSPNPTSGRKETQYF
TRBD1 TRBJ2-1 TRBV5-6 NA TGTGCCAGCAGCTTGGCACAGGGGGCTGTCAATGAGCAGTTCTTC CASSLAQGAVNEQFF
TRBD2 TRBJ2-7 TRBV7-9 once TGTGCCAGCAGCTTGCGGGAGAATGGCGAGCAGTACTTC CASSLRENGEQYF
NA TRBJ2-2 TRBV7-9 NA TGTGCCAGCAGCCCACGACCGGGACAGAACACCGGGGAGCTGTTTTTT CASSPRPGQNTGELFF
TRBD1 TRBJ1-2 TRBV19 NA TGTGCCAGTAGTATAGATCCGACAGGGGACTATGGCTACACCTTC CASSIDPTGDYGYTF
NA TRBJ2-5 TRBV7-2 NA TGTGCCAGCAGCCAGGGAGGGGGGGAAGAGACCCAGTACTTC CASSQGGGEETQYF
NA TRBJ2-1 TRBV9 NA TGTGCCAGCAGCGTCCTCGGACTCCCATACAATGAGCAGTTCTTC CASSVLGLPYNEQFF
NA TRBJ1-2 TRBV28 NA TGTGCCAGCAGTTTACCTTTGGGAGGGGCAGAGGGCTACACCTTC CASSLPLGGAEGYTF
NA TRBJ2-6 TRBV28 NA TGTGCCAGCAGTTCGGGGGGCCCTGGGGCCAACGTCCTGACTTTC CASSSGGPGANVLTF